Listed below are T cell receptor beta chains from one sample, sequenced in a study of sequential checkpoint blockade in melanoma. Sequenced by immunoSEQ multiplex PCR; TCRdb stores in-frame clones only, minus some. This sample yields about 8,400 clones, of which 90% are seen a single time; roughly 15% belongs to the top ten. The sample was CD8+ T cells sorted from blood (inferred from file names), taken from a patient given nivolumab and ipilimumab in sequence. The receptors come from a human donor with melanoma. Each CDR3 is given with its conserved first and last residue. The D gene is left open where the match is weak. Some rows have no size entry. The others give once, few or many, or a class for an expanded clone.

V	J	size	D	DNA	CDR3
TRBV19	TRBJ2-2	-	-	TGTGCCAGTAGTATCCCGACAGGTATCGGGGAGCTGTTTTTT	CASSIPTGIGELFF
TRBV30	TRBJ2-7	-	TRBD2	TGTGCCTGGACCCCACGGGGACTAGCGGGAGAACGGGAGCAGTACTTC	CAWTPRGLAGEREQYF
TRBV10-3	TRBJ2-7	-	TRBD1	TGTGCCACCGGACAGGGGGAAATGGTCCACGAGCAGTACTTC	CATGQGEMVHEQYF
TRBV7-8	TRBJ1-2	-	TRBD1	TGTGCCAGCAGCCTACACGGGACAGGGGGTAATGGCTACACCTTC	CASSLHGTGGNGYTF
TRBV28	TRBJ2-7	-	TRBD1	TGTGCCAGCAGTTTCGGACAGGGCCTCCTCGAGCAGTACTTC	CASSFGQGLLEQYF
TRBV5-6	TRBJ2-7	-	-	TGTGCCAGCAGCTTGGGTCAGGGGTTTGGCGAGCAGTACTTC	CASSLGQGFGEQYF
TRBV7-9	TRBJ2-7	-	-	TGTGCCAGCAGCCTAAGGGAGGACAACTACGACGAGCAGTACTTC	CASSLREDNYDEQYF
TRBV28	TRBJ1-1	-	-	TGTGCCAGCAGCCAACTAGACTCAGCCGCTGAAGCTTTCTTT	CASSQLDSAAEAFF
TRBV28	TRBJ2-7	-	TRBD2	TGTGCCAGCAGTTTTGGGAGGGGTCTGTACGAGCAGTACTTC	CASSFGRGLYEQYF
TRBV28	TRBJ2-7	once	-	TGTGCCAGCAATCCGCCGTTCCTATCCTACGAGCAGTACTTC	CASNPPFLSYEQYF
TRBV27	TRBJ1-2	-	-	TGTGCCAGCAGTTTATCGTACCCAGGTTCCCTTAACTATGGCTACACCTTC	CASSLSYPGSLNYGYTF
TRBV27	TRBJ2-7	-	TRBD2	TGTGCCAGCAGTACTAGCGGGGGGGGTTACGAGCAGTACTTC	CASSTSGGGYEQYF
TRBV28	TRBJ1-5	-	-	TGTGCCAGCAGTTTAGGAGTGACTAGCAATCAGCCCCAGCATTTT	CASSLGVTSNQPQHF
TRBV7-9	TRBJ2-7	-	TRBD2	TGTGCCAGCAGCCAGCGGGGCCCCCGCGGTTACGAGCAGTACTTC	CASSQRGPRGYEQYF
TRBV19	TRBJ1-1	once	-	TGTGCCAGTAGTATAGTTACAGGAAACACTGAAGCTTTCTTT	CASSIVTGNTEAFF
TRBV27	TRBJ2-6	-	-	TGTGCCAGCAGTTTCACTGGGGCCAACGTCCTGACTTTC	CASSFTGANVLTF
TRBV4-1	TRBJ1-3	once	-	TGCGCCAGCAGACAAGCAGGGGTAGGCAACACCATATATTTT	CASRQAGVGNTIYF
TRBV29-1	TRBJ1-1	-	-	TGCAGCGTTGGGGGGGGACTCCTGAACACTGAAGCTTTCTTT	CSVGGGLLNTEAFF
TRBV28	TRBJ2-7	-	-	TGTGCCAGCAGTTTATATGGGGACACCTACGAGCAGTACTTC	CASSLYGDTYEQYF
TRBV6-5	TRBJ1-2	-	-	TGTGCCAGCAGCCCTGGACACCTTAACTATGGCTACACCTTC	CASSPGHLNYGYTF
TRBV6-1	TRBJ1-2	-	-	TGTGCCAGCAGTGAAGCGAACAATGGCTACACCTTC	CASSEANNGYTF
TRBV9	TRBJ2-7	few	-	TGTGCCAGCAGCGTAGTGCCCAGCTCCTACGAGCAGTACTTC	CASSVVPSSYEQYF
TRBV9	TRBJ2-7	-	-	TGTGCCAGCAGCGGCGGGACAGCCCTGGTCGGCTACGAGCAGTACTTC	CASSGGTALVGYEQYF
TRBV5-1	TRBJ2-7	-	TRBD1	TGCGCCAGCAGCTCCAGACAGGGAAAGTACGAGCAGTACTTC	CASSSRQGKYEQYF
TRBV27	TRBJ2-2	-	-	TGTGCCAGCAGTGTAAACCCTAGCGATCTCCACACCGGGGAGCTGTTTTTT	CASSVNPSDLHTGELFF
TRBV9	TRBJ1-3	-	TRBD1	TGTGCCAGCAGCGCTGCGACAGGGTTTACTGGAAACACCATATATTTT	CASSAATGFTGNTIYF
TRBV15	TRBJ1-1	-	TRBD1	TGTGCCACCAGCAGACGAGGACAGGGGGCCACTGAAGCTTTCTTT	CATSRRGQGATEAFF
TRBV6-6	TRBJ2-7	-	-	TGTGCCAGCAGTCTTCTTGCGGCGACCTACGAGCAGTACTTC	CASSLLAATYEQYF
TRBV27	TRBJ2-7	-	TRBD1	TGTGCCAGCAGTGGGACGGGACAGGGTTACGAGCAGTACTTC	CASSGTGQGYEQYF
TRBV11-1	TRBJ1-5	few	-	TGTGCCAGCAGCTTAGTCTCCGGGGGGAATCAGCCCCAGCATTTT	CASSLVSGGNQPQHF
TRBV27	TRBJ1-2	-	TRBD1	TGTGCCAGCAGTTTATCGACAGGGACGCCCTATGGCTACACCTTC	CASSLSTGTPYGYTF
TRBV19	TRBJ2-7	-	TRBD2	TGTGCCAGTAGTATATTTCTAGCGGGAGGCGAGCAGTACTTC	CASSIFLAGGEQYF
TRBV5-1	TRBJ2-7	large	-	TGCGCCAGCAGCTTTCTGTACGAGCAGTACTTC	CASSFLYEQYF
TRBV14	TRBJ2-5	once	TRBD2	TGTGCCAGCAGCCAAGGGCGGGAGAACCGCGAGACCCAGTACTTC	CASSQGRENRETQYF
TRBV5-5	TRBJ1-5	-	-	TGTGCCAGCAGCCCCGTGGGCGTTTATAGCAATCAGCCCCAGCATTTT	CASSPVGVYSNQPQHF
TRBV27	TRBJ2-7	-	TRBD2	TGTGCCAGCAGTTCAGGGACTAGCTCCTACGAGCAGTACTTC	CASSSGTSSYEQYF
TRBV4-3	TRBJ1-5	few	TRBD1	TGCGCCAGCAGCCAAGATCGCGTACCCAGGGGGCTAAATCAGCCCCAGCATTTT	CASSQDRVPRGLNQPQHF
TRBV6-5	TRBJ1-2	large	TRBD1	TGTGCCAGCTTCCCAAGACAGGGGCCATTGGAAGGCTACACCTTC	CASFPRQGPLEGYTF
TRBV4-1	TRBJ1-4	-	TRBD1	TGCGCCAGCAGCCATGAGGACAGGTCACCAACTAATGAAAAACTGTTTTTT	CASSHEDRSPTNEKLFF
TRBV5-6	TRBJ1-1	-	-	TGTGCCAGCAGCTCGACAATTAACGAAGCTTTCTTT	CASSSTINEAFF
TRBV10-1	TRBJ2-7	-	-	TGCGCCAGCAGTGAACAGTTCTCCTACGAGCAGTACTTC	CASSEQFSYEQYF
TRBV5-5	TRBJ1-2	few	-	TGTGCCAGCAGCTTGGCCCTCGGGGACTATGGCTACACCTTC	CASSLALGDYGYTF
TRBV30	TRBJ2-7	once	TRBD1	TGTGCCTGGAGTGTACTACAGGGGTACGAGCAGTACTTC	CAWSVLQGYEQYF
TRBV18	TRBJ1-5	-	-	TGTGCCAGCTCACCATGGCAGGTTAGCAATCAGCCCCAGCATTTT	CASSPWQVSNQPQHF
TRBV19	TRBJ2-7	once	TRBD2	TGTGCCAGTAGTGCCGCCGGGACTAGCGGCTACGAGCAGTACTTC	CASSAAGTSGYEQYF
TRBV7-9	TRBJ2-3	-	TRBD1	TGTGCCAGCAGCTTGCCCCGGGACAGGACAATTAGCACAGATACGCAGTATTTT	CASSLPRDRTISTDTQYF